The 20 T cell receptor beta chains below all came from one sample that was sequenced in a study of blood T cell repertoires in COVID-19. Profiling relied on immunoSEQ multiplex PCR, and the TCRdb table lists in-frame clones only, not all of them. Altogether 250,000 to 300,000 clones are present, about 89% being singletons, with the ten largest covering under 15%. Material for sequencing was peripheral blood. The receptors derive from a woman between 55 and 75 years old with acute or convalescent COVID-19.

The chain joins TRBV30 to TRBJ1-1; a possible D gene is TRBD1 (5 bases). Looked up from germline, CDR1 is GTSNPN and CDR2 is SVGIG (reference sequence). The CDR3 length is 17 residues. V lost 3 bases and J 1 base, leaving 21 bases between the germline ends. The CDR3, as DNA: TGTGCCTGGAGCCCTAACCCACGGAGACAGCCGAACACTGAAGCTTTCTTT. Translated: CAWSPNPRRQPNTEAFF.

This clone has a single count. The chain is built from TRBV7-9 and TRBJ1-4; D possibly corresponds to TRBD1 (6 bases). Trimming cost V 5 bases and J 8 bases, with 18 bases left between them. This CDR3 is 15 amino acids long. Germline CDR1 is SEHNR and CDR2 is FQNEAQ (reference sequence). In DNA, the CDR3 is TGTGCCAGCAGCCCCCGGCAGGGGAGTAAAGAAAAACTGTTTTTT. Its protein product is CASSPRQGSKEKLFF.

This chain joins TRBV27 and TRBJ2-6; no clear D. Germline V gene sequence: CDR1 MNHEY, CDR2 SMNVEV (reference sequence). The CDR3 loop spans 14 amino acids. V dropped 0 bases and J dropped 4 bases, with 4 bases sitting between them. The CDR3 loop is CASSLSRGANVLTF. The CDR3 region has the DNA TGTGCCAGCAGTTTATCGAGGGGGGCCAACGTCCTGACTTTC.

The rearrangement links TRBV28 to TRBJ1-4; D is unclear. The V end was cut by 3 bases, the J end by 7 bases, with 12 bases between. The CDR3 has 14 amino acids. The germline V gene encodes CDR1 MDHEN and CDR2 SYDVKM. The CDR3 DNA reads as TGTGCCAGCAGTTTGCGACCCGGGAGTGAAAAACTGTTTTTT. Encoded protein: CASSLRPGSEKLFF.

This clone was seen only once. The chain carries TRBV7-3 and TRBJ2-3; a weak D match, TRBD2 (5 bases). The CDR3 has 16 amino acids. Germline V gene data show CDR1 as SGHTA and CDR2 as FQGTGA. Trimming shortened V by 5 bases and J by 2 bases, and 17 bases separated the two germline ends. This CDR3 reads CASSQNVGGLTDTQYF. The CDR3 DNA follows: TGTGCCAGCAGCCAAAACGTCGGCGGACTCACAGATACGCAGTATTTT.

The chain is built from TRBV11-2 and TRBJ1-1; maybe TRBD1 (5 bases). This CDR3 has 15 residues. Trimming took off 0 bases at V and 3 bases at J, with 11 bases between the two ends. Germline values: CDR1 SGHAT, CDR2 FQNNGV. CDR3 residues: CASSLDWGWDTEAFF. Here the CDR3 DNA reads TGTGCCAGCAGCTTAGATTGGGGCTGGGACACTGAAGCTTTCTTT.

This clone was observed a single time. V gene TRBV7-3 combines with J gene TRBJ2-5; 11 positions agree with TRBD2. CDR1 SGHTA and CDR2 FQGTGA come from the germline V gene. CDR3 length equals 16 residues. V shed 4 bases and J 3 bases; nucleotides not matched to a gene: 7. This CDR3 reads CASSSPPGLAEETQYF. CDR3 nucleotides: TGTGCCAGCAGCTCCCCCCCGGGACTAGCGGAAGAGACCCAGTACTTC.

The chain is built from TRBV4-3 and TRBJ2-7, with a tentative D call TRBD1 (5 bases). Trimming removed 1 base from V and 2 bases from J, with 9 bases in between. Germline V gives CDR1 LGHNA, CDR2 YSLEER. The CDR3 covers 14 residues. As DNA, the CDR3 is TGCGCCAGCAGCCAAGGAGAAGGGGCCTACGAGCAGTACTTC. Residues: CASSQGEGAYEQYF.

The chain employs TRBV6-1 and TRBJ2-2, with TRBD2 matching 12 bases. There are 16 residues in the CDR3. Germline V CDR1 and CDR2: MNHNS, SASEGT. The J segment lost 5 bases and the V segment lost 6 bases, leaving 7 bases of the junction unmatched. The CDR3, as DNA: TGTGCCAGCAGCGAACTAGCGGGGGGTAGGACCGGGGAGCTGTTTTTT. Its translation: CASSELAGGRTGELFF.

This chain joins TRBV18 and TRBJ1-2; 9 bases fit TRBD1. The junction had 15 bases not matched to a gene; V was cut back by 4 bases and J by 6 bases. The CDR3 extends over 17 amino acids. CDR1 and CDR2 from the germline V gene are KGHSH and LQKENI. The CDR3 DNA reads as TGTGCCAGCTCACTTCCGGGACAGGGATTTTTGGCGGATGGCTACACCTTC. This codes for CASSLPGQGFLADGYTF.

This chain joins TRBV10-3 and TRBJ2-7; TRBD2 aligns across 14 bases. Germline-derived CDR1 and CDR2 are ENHRY and SYGVKD. J gave up 3 bases and V 4 bases, and 17 bases lay outside the gene matches. The CDR3 runs 20 residues. The chain's CDR3 is CAISGVIGTSGRLIVYEQYF. The CDR3 nucleotides read TGTGCCATCAGTGGGGTAATCGGGACTAGCGGGAGATTGATCGTCTACGAGCAGTACTTC.

This clone was counted a single time. The J gene is TRBJ2-7, the V gene TRBV5-4, with D unclear. There are 15 residues in the CDR3. Germline loops: CDR1 SGHNT, CDR2 YYREEE (reference sequence). V lost 0 bases to trimming and J lost 4 bases, with 14 bases between them. CDR3: CASSLAPSSSYEQYF. CDR3 DNA sequence: TGTGCCAGCAGCTTGGCTCCCTCCTCCTCGTACGAGCAGTACTTC.

The chain combines TRBV6-2 or TRBV6-3 with TRBJ2-7; TRBD2 aligns across 14 bases. Per germline, CDR1 MNHEY and CDR2 SVGEGT. The CDR3 is 16 amino acids. The junction had 7 bases not matched to a gene; V was cut back by 5 bases and J by 4 bases. CDR3 nucleotides: TGTGCCAGCAGTCTTAGACTAGCGGGAGGGCCGTACGAGCAGTACTTC. This codes for CASSLRLAGGPYEQYF.

The genes are TRBV6-9 and TRBJ1-5; D is ambiguous. The CDR3 has 16 amino acids. Germline-derived CDR1 and CDR2 are MNHGY and SVAAGI. The V and J ends lost 8 bases and 6 bases respectively, with 23 bases between them. Here the CDR3 reads CASSSPGGISCQPQHF. The CDR3 DNA follows: TGTGCCAGCTCATCCCCGGGAGGCATTAGCTGTCAGCCCCAGCATTTT.

The chain carries TRBV7-2 and TRBJ2-7; D unclear. Germline V gene data show CDR1 as SGHTA and CDR2 as FQGNSA. The ends were cut back, 5 bases at V and 0 bases at J, with 14 bases in the middle. CDR3 length equals 15 residues. CDR3 nucleotide sequence: TGTGCCAGCAGCCTCCTCCGTTCGTCCTCCTACGAGCAGTACTTC. Its translation is CASSLLRSSSYEQYF. The entire variable domain, with the rest obtained from reference TRBV7-2 and TRBJ2-7, is as follows: GAGVSQSPSNKVTEKGKDVELRCDPISGHTALYWYRQSLGQGLEFLIYFQGNSAPDKSGLPSDRFSAERTGGSVSTLTIQRTQQEDSAVYLCASSLLRSSSYEQYFGPGTRLTVT.

The chain couples TRBV4-1 to TRBJ2-5, with a tentative D call TRBD2 (6 bases). The germline V gene encodes CDR1 MGHRA and CDR2 YSYEKL. V lost 4 bases and J lost 5, with 11 bases in between. This CDR3 has 13 amino acids. Here the CDR3 reads CASSRDFGETQYF. Here the CDR3 DNA reads TGCGCCAGCAGCCGGGACTTTGGGGAGACCCAGTACTTC.

The genes are TRBV6-6 and TRBJ1-1; 9 nucleotides match TRBD1. In germline, CDR1 is MNHNY, CDR2 SVGAGI (reference sequence). V lost 1 base, J lost 1 base, and 4 bases stayed unmatched. The CDR3 runs 16 residues. The DNA of the CDR3 is TGTGCCAGCAGTTACTTGAGGGGACAGGGGAACACTGAAGCTTTCTTT. It is translated as CASSYLRGQGNTEAFF.

This clone has ten or more counts. The chain combines TRBV30 with TRBJ2-7; 7 bases agree with TRBD2. The V segment lost 0 bases and the J segment 4 bases; nucleotides outside the gene matches: 9. Germline V gene sequence: CDR1 GTSNPN, CDR2 SVGIG (reference sequence). CDR3 length: 15 amino acids. CDR3 coding DNA: TGTGCCTGGAGTGTGGAAAAGACTAGCATTTACGAGCAGTACTTC. It yields the protein CAWSVEKTSIYEQYF.

The CDR3 loop is CASSLRGIEKLFF. CDR3 nucleotides: TGTGCCAGCAGCTTAAGGGGTATTGAAAAACTGTTTTTT. The chain has TRBV13 and TRBJ1-4, with a weak D call TRBD1 (5 bases). The CDR3 has 13 amino acids. With 2 bases removed from V and 7 bases from J, the gap between germline ends came to 8 bases. The germline V gene encodes CDR1 PRHDT and CDR2 FYEKMQ (reference sequence).

The gene calls are TRBV7-9 and TRBJ1-4; D gene ambiguous. The CDR3 has 13 amino acids. The germline gives CDR1 SEHNR, CDR2 FQNEAQ (reference sequence). The V and J ends lost 1 base and 8 bases respectively, with 8 bases between them. CDR3 DNA sequence: TGTGCCAGCAGCTTAGTGGCGGGGGAAAAACTGTTTTTT. Protein sequence: CASSLVAGEKLFF.